This passage covers 26 T cell receptor beta chains from one sample sequenced in a study of memory CD4+ T cells and cytomegalovirus serostatus (dated by TCRdb to 2018 to 2020). Libraries were prepared through the immunoSEQ multiplex PCR assay. TCRdb limited this immuneACCESS table to in-frame rearrangements with V and J called. A share of clones is missing; checked studies link under half to unresolved V genes, and the rest is unexplained. This sample is represented by about 52,000 clones; 80% to 90% of them were singletons. The leading ten clones occupy 1.5% to 2.5% of the sample. A FACSAria II was used to sort memory CD4+ T cells, defined as single viable CD3+CD4+CD8-CD45RO+ cells. Specimen: memory CD4+ T cells from blood. Receptor source: an adult in good health and CMV-seropositive.

The chain links TRBV2 to TRBJ2-1; tentative D call: TRBD1 (5 bases). There are 11 residues in the CDR3. With 4 bases removed from V and 7 bases from J, the gap between germline ends came to 5 bases. CDR1 and CDR2 from the germline V gene are SNHLY and FYNNEI. CDR3 bases: TGTGCCAGCAGTGGACAGAATGAGCAGTTCTTC. Translated: CASSGQNEQFF.

The chain couples TRBV28 to TRBJ2-1; TRBD2 matches at 9 bases. V was clipped by 3 bases and J by 10 bases; unmatched bases: 22. The CDR3 contains 19 residues. The germline CDR1 and CDR2 sequences are MDHEN and SYDVKM. CDR3 sequence (DNA): TGTGCCAGCAGTTTCGGCGTTAGGCGACGACTAGCGGACATCAGCGAGCAGTTCTTC. It translates to CASSFGVRRRLADISEQFF.

The chain has TRBV19 and TRBJ2-1, with D tentatively TRBD1 (5 bases). Trimming took off 2 bases at V and 6 bases at J, with 14 bases between the two ends. Germline-derived CDR1 and CDR2 are LNHDA and SQIVND (reference sequence). CDR3 size: 15 residues. CDR3 nucleotides: TGTGCCAGTAGTATATCGGGCCTAAGGGGCAATGAGCAGTTCTTC. Its translation: CASSISGLRGNEQFF.

This clone was seen a single time. This sequence joins TRBV7-2 and TRBJ1-5; D is perhaps TRBD1 (5 bases). V was shortened by 5 bases and J by 4 bases, with 9 bases between the two germline ends. This CDR3 has 13 amino acids. The V gene's germline CDR1 is SGHTA and CDR2 FQGNSA. CDR3 residues: CASSEGPNQPQHF. CDR3 nucleotides: TGTGCCAGCAGCGAGGGGCCTAATCAGCCCCAGCATTTT.

In its sample, this clone was seen once. The CDR3 protein is CASSVEGGGRKTQYF. The CDR3 nucleotides read TGTGCCAGCAGCGTAGAAGGCGGGGGGAGGAAGACCCAGTACTTC. The rearrangement links TRBV9 to TRBJ2-5; 8 bases agree with TRBD2. The germline gives CDR1 SGDLS, CDR2 YYNGEE. Trimming removed 0 bases from V and 6 bases from J; junction bases left unmatched: 7. This CDR3 contains 15 residues.

V and J are TRBV29-1 and TRBJ2-3; the D gene is possibly TRBD1 (6 bases). CDR3 length equals 13 residues. Trimming left V 5 bases short and J 2 bases short, with 11 bases between. The V gene's germline CDR1 is SQVTM and CDR2 ANQGSEA. The CDR3 coding sequence is TGCAGCGTTACGGACAGTTTCACAGATACGCAGTATTTT. As protein: CSVTDSFTDTQYF.

V gene TRBV4-3 combines with J gene TRBJ1-2; D uncertain. The V end lost 11 bases, the J end lost 4 bases, and 32 bases lay between the germline ends. CDR3 length equals 18 residues. CDR1 is LGHNA and CDR2 is YSLEER in the germline V gene. The CDR3 DNA reads TGCGCCTCCCAGCAGCAAGAGGGAGTCTTCCCGAGGCCCTATGGCTACACCTTC. Protein sequence: CASQQQEGVFPRPYGYTF.

This chain joins TRBV10-3 and TRBJ1-1; the D gene is possibly TRBD1 (5 bases). The CDR3 runs to 17 residues. Germline V CDR1 and CDR2: ENHRY, SYGVKD. The ends were cut back, 3 bases at V and 4 bases at J, with 21 bases in the middle. Here the CDR3 reads CAISDPPTWLRGTEAFF. The CDR3 coding sequence is TGTGCCATCAGTGATCCCCCGACGTGGTTGAGGGGCACTGAAGCTTTCTTT.

The rearrangement uses TRBV28 and TRBJ1-2; a weak D match, TRBD1 (6 bases). V lost 3 bases to trimming and J lost 8 bases, with 13 bases between them. The CDR3 length is 13 residues. The V gene's germline CDR1 is MDHEN and CDR2 SYDVKM. CDR3 in amino acids: CASSFPGALGYTF. In DNA form, the CDR3 reads TGTGCCAGCAGTTTCCCGGGGGCTCTAGGCTACACCTTC.

This clone came up once. The chain links TRBV7-8 to TRBJ2-2, with D possibly being TRBD1 (5 bases). CDR3 length: 14 residues. V dropped 8 bases and J dropped 2 bases, with 12 bases sitting between them. Germline V gene sequence: CDR1 SGHVS, CDR2 FQNEAQ. CDR3 sequence reads: CASLETVNTGELFF. CDR3 sequence (DNA): TGTGCCAGCTTAGAGACAGTCAACACCGGGGAGCTGTTTTTT.

The chain employs TRBV7-9 and TRBJ2-7, with D uncertain. The V end lost 4 bases, the J end lost 4 bases, and 8 bases lay between the germline ends. The CDR3 loop spans 12 amino acids. Germline V lookup: CDR1 SEHNR, CDR2 FQNEAQ (reference sequence). The CDR3 DNA reads as TGTGCCAGCAGCTCCCTAGGTTACGAGCAGTACTTC. This sequence encodes CASSSLGYEQYF.

This clone was counted only a few times. The chain links TRBV4-2 to TRBJ1-3; D gene uncertain. This CDR3 region has 16 residues. CDR1 LGHNA and CDR2 YNFKEQ come from the germline V gene. V was cut by 4 bases and J by 3 bases, with 16 bases left in between. The chain's CDR3 is CASSPAPDAGGNTIYF. CDR3 DNA sequence: TGTGCCAGCAGCCCGGCCCCAGACGCCGGTGGAAACACCATATATTTT.

This clone occurred a few times. The chain is built from TRBV5-1 and TRBJ1-1, with no clear D. The CDR3 has 13 amino acids. Trimming took off 5 bases at V and 1 base at J, with 9 bases between the two ends. The germline gives CDR1 SGHRS, CDR2 YFSETQ. This CDR3 reads CASRSSWNTEAFF. The CDR3 coding sequence is TGCGCCAGCAGGTCTAGTTGGAACACTGAAGCTTTCTTT.

The CDR3 DNA is TGTGCCACCAAATTCTGGGGGGACACTGAAGCTTTCTTT. It yields the protein CATKFWGDTEAFF. The chain is built from TRBV6-1 and TRBJ1-1; TRBD1 might be the D (5 bases). This CDR3 has 13 amino acids. V was cut by 10 bases and J by 3 bases, with 15 bases left in between. The germline gives CDR1 MNHNS, CDR2 SASEGT.

This clone has just a few counts. The chain uses TRBV30 and TRBJ2-3; 9 bases agree with TRBD2. Germline assignment: CDR1 GTSNPN and CDR2 SVGIG (reference sequence). The CDR3 sequence is 15 residues long. V shed 5 bases, J shed 6 bases, and the junction held 12 bases outside the gene matches. CDR3: CAWGIGSGRSDTQYF. CDR3 bases: TGTGCCTGGGGGATCGGTAGCGGGAGATCGGATACGCAGTATTTT. The full variable domain, completed using reference TRBV30 and TRBJ2-3, is SQTIHQWPATLVQPVGSPLSLECTVEGTSNPNLYWYRQAAGRGLQLLFYSVGIGQISSEVPQNLSASRPQDRQFILSSKKLLLSDSGFYLCAWGIGSGRSDTQYFGPGTRLTVL.

This clone occurred once. The chain couples TRBV7-9 to TRBJ2-7; 7 nucleotides agree with TRBD1. Germline V gene sequence: CDR1 SEHNR, CDR2 FQNEAQ (reference sequence). Losses at the gene ends were 5 bases for V and 3 bases for J; bases not matched to a gene: 7. The CDR3 spans 14 residues. The CDR3 loop is CASSPGTAVYEQYF. The CDR3 DNA reads TGTGCCAGCAGCCCCGGGACAGCCGTCTACGAGCAGTACTTC.

This chain connects TRBV4-3 to TRBJ1-2; no firm D call. CDR3 length: 11 amino acids. Germline V lookup: CDR1 LGHNA, CDR2 YSLEER. Trimming left V 1 base short and J 8 bases short, with 5 bases between. CDR3 amino acids: CASSQGQGYTF. In DNA form, the CDR3 reads TGCGCCAGCAGCCAAGGGCAAGGCTACACCTTC.

The chain links TRBV7-2 to TRBJ2-1; D gene uncertain. The CDR3 has 13 residues. The V and J ends lost 1 base and 5 bases respectively, with 6 bases between them. Germline V gene sequence: CDR1 SGHTA, CDR2 FQGNSA. DNA for the CDR3: TGTGCCAGCAGCTTAGACCGGAACAATGAGCAGTTCTTC. Translated: CASSLDRNNEQFF.

The V gene is TRBV25-1, the J gene TRBJ2-1; no clear D. The CDR3 extends over 16 amino acids. Germline V CDR1 and CDR2: MGHDK, SYGVNS. V gave up 2 bases and J gave up 6 bases, with 17 bases separating them. In DNA form, the CDR3 reads TGTGCCAGCAGTGAAAGTTTGGCGCTAAGCAGCAATGAGCAGTTCTTC. The encoded protein is CASSESLALSSNEQFF.

This chain connects TRBV11-1 to TRBJ2-1, with D unclear. The CDR3 has 14 amino acids. Germline values: CDR1 SGHAT, CDR2 FQDESV (reference sequence). Deletions cut 0 bases from V and 4 bases from J, with 7 bases between. The CDR3 nucleotides are TGTGCCAGCAGCTTAGCGTACGGATACAATGAGCAGTTCTTC. Protein: CASSLAYGYNEQFF.

This chain joins TRBV9 and TRBJ1-2; D gene uncertain. The CDR3 length is 12 residues. V gave up 0 bases and J gave up 7 bases, with 7 bases separating them. The germline gives CDR1 SGDLS, CDR2 YYNGEE. The CDR3 here is CASSVGGSGYTF. DNA for the CDR3: TGTGCCAGCAGCGTAGGGGGAAGTGGCTACACCTTC.

The rearrangement joins TRBV14 to TRBJ1-2, with no clear D. Germline values: CDR1 SGHDN, CDR2 FVKESK. The V and J ends lost 4 bases and 10 bases respectively, with 19 bases between them. The CDR3 spans 14 residues. In DNA form, the CDR3 reads TGTGCCAGCAGCCCATCACTCAGGCGGGCCCCCTACACCTTC. Amino acids: CASSPSLRRAPYTF.

The rearrangement joins TRBV28 to TRBJ2-7, with 9 nucleotides matching TRBD2. CDR1 is MDHEN, CDR2 SYDVKM, per germline. The CDR3 contains 14 residues. After removal of 8 bases from V and 2 bases from J, the junction contained 7 bases not matched to a gene. CDR3 bases: TGTGCCAGCGAGGGCGGGGGGGTGGCCTACGAGCAGTACTTC. Translating it yields CASEGGGVAYEQYF. Filled out from reference TRBV28 and TRBJ2-7, the complete variable domain reads DVKVTQSSRYLVKRTGEKVFLECVQDMDHENMFWYRQDPGLGLRLIYFSYDVKMKEKGDIPEGYSVSREKKERFSLILESASTNQTSMYLCASEGGGVAYEQYFGPGTRLTVT.

This clone was recorded a few times. The rearrangement joins TRBV6-6 to TRBJ2-7; 7 nucleotides align to TRBD1. Germline CDR1 reads MNHNY; CDR2 reads SVGAGI (reference sequence). The CDR3 sequence is 13 residues long. V lost 6 bases to trimming and J lost 3 bases; unmatched junction nucleotides: 5. The DNA of the CDR3 is TGTGCCAGCAGCCGACAGGGAGTCTACGAGCAGTACTTC. Its protein product is CASSRQGVYEQYF.

The chain carries TRBV2 and TRBJ1-5, with TRBD1 matching 8 bases. The germline V gene has CDR1 SNHLY and CDR2 FYNNEI. The trim removed 7 bases at V and 2 bases at J, leaving 13 bases unmatched. CDR3 length: 17 residues. DNA for the CDR3: TGTGCCAGCATGGGGCCTTCAGGGGGCGGCGGCAATCAGCCCCAGCATTTT. Translating it yields CASMGPSGGGGNQPQHF.

V is TRBV29-1 and J is TRBJ2-7, with TRBD1 as a possible D gene (5 bases). Trimming cost V 4 bases and J 1 base, with 14 bases left between them. CDR3 size: 14 residues. Germline assignment: CDR1 SQVTM and CDR2 ANQGSEA. CDR3 in DNA: TGCAGCGTTGCGAGTCAGGGTCGTTCCTACGAGCAGTACTTC. Protein product: CSVASQGRSYEQYF.